This T cell receptor beta chain was sequenced for a study of blood T cell repertoires in COVID-19. Assay: immunoSEQ multiplex PCR; the TCRdb copy retains only in-frame clones and omits some. This table has about 210,000 clones, roughly 94% appearing once. The V gene's germline CDR1 is MDHEN and CDR2 SYDVKM. V lost 2 bases to trimming and J lost 7 bases; unmatched junction nucleotides: 1. The CDR3 extends over 12 amino acids. V is TRBV28 and J is TRBJ1-2; 7 bases align to TRBD1. The receptor was isolated from a man younger than 40 with acute or convalescent COVID-19. Material: peripheral blood. The CDR3 nucleotides are TGTGCCAGCAGTTTAGCAGGGGGTGGCTACACCTTC. Translation: CASSLAGGGYTF.